This T cell receptor (beta chain) was found in a study of blood T cell repertoires in COVID-19. Whole-study context: The United States, Italy and Spain provided the acute and convalescent COVID-19 samples. PBMCs, B-cell-depleted T cells, or T cells were the source of the cDNA or gDNA that made up the material.

Per the original methods: Amplifying reference gene primers gave estimates of nucleated cell counts. The assay was immunoSEQ multiplex PCR, and TCRdb's table has in-frame clones only and misses some. That table supplies the V and J calls and clone size; D and trimming were determined from the DNA. Of around 120,000 clones listed, approximately 92% are singletons. From germline, CDR1 is SGHTA and CDR2 FQGNSA. This CDR3 spans 16 amino acids. J was trimmed by 0 bases and V by 6 bases; bases with no gene match: 5. The source material was peripheral blood. This chain links TRBV7-2 with TRBJ1-1, with 12 bases lining up with TRBD1. The TCR sequence derives from a woman of 80 years or more with acute or convalescent COVID-19. The CDR3 coding sequence is TGTGCCAGCAGTGGGACAGGGGGCCTTTTGAACACTGAAGCTTTCTTT. As protein: CASSGTGGLLNTEAFF.